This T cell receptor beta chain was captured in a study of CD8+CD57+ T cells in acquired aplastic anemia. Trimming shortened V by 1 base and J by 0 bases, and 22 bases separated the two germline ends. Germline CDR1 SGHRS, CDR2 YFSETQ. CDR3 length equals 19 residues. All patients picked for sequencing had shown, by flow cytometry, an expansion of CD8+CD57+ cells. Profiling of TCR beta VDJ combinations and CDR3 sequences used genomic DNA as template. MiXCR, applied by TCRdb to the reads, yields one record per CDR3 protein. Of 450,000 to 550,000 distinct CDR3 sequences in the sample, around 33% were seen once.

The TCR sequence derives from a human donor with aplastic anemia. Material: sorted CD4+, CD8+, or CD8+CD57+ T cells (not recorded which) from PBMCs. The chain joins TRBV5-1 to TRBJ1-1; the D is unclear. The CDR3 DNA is TGCGCCAGCAGCTTGATTGGTGGCTTGGTAGGGCGTATGAACACTGAAGCTTTCTTT. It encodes CASSLIGGLVGRMNTEAFF.